This T cell receptor (beta chain) was sequenced in a study of blood T cell repertoires in COVID-19. Repertoires were generated with immunoSEQ multiplex PCR, while TCRdb's copy carries only in-frame clones and drops some. The table shows fewer than 150,000 clones, with about 91% occurring only once. J gave up 6 bases and V 6 bases, and 16 bases lay outside the gene matches. This CDR3 region has 17 residues. In germline, CDR1 is LNHDA, CDR2 SQIVND (reference sequence). The sequencing input was peripheral blood. This sequence joins TRBV19 and TRBJ2-3; 9 bases line up with TRBD1. The clonotype comes from a woman aged 45-59 years with active or convalescent COVID-19. The DNA for the CDR3 is TGTGCCAGTAGGACAAGGGACAGGGAATCATGGGAGGATACGCAGTATTTT. Encoded protein: CASRTRDRESWEDTQYF.